The rows below give T cell receptor beta chains drawn from one sample of a study of blood T cell repertoires in COVID-19. The table came from immunoSEQ multiplex PCR; TCRdb's copy has only in-frame clones and leaves some out. The repertoire has 35,000 or so clones, less than 95% of them found once; the top ten carry under 5%. Sequences were obtained from peripheral blood. All receptors come from a human donor in a cohort sampled during active COVID-19. Both conserved end residues are part of each CDR3. A D gene is named only where the DNA matches it firmly. A row's size may be missing; if present it is once, few, many or a size class.

clone_size j_call v_call d_call cdr3_aa cdr3_nt
. TRBJ1-5 TRBV2 . CASSGQSGNQPQHF TGTGCCAGTTCCGGACAGTCGGGCAATCAGCCCCAGCATTTT
. TRBJ2-3 TRBV5-5 . CASSRQGRGTDTQYF TGTGCCAGCAGCCGACAGGGCCGGGGGACAGATACGCAGTATTTT
. TRBJ1-1 TRBV29-1 . CSARDIEAFF TGCAGCGCCCGGGACATTGAAGCTTTCTTT
. TRBJ2-6 TRBV27 TRBD1 CASSFGLGQGVSGANVLTF TGTGCCAGCAGTTTCGGACTGGGACAGGGGGTTTCCGGGGCCAACGTCCTGACTTTC
. TRBJ1-1 TRBV6-5 . CASKGVNTEAFF TGTGCCAGCAAAGGGGTGAACACTGAAGCTTTCTTT
. TRBJ2-7 TRBV6-5 . CASSPNKVRGEQYF TGTGCCAGCAGCCCAAACAAGGTACGGGGCGAGCAGTACTTC
. TRBJ1-2 TRBV19 . CASRVRVEQLEGYTF TGTGCCAGTAGGGTCAGGGTGGAACAATTGGAGGGCTACACCTTC
once TRBJ2-1 TRBV6-5 . CASSLDNEQFF TGTGCCAGCAGCCTAGACAATGAGCAGTTCTTC
. TRBJ1-2 TRBV7-3 . CASSLTAGTRIANYGYTF TGTGCCAGCAGCTTAACAGCAGGGACACGGATAGCTAACTATGGCTACACCTTC
. TRBJ2-3 TRBV4-2 . CASSQDYTDTQYF TGTGCCAGCAGCCAAGACTACACAGATACGCAGTATTTT
. TRBJ2-3 TRBV5-1 TRBD2 CASSLGLAGWDTQYF TGCGCCAGCAGCTTGGGACTAGCGGGGTGGGATACGCAGTATTTT
. TRBJ1-1 TRBV18 TRBD1 CASSPIGTGGRWTEAFF TGTGCCAGCTCACCAATTGGGACAGGGGGCAGATGGACTGAAGCTTTCTTT
once TRBJ2-5 TRBV3-1/TRBV3-2 . CASRDAARRDQETQYF TGTGCCAGCAGGGACGCGGCCAGGCGGGACCAAGAGACCCAGTACTTC
. TRBJ2-1 TRBV5-4 TRBD2 CASSLGGGYNEQFF TGTGCCAGCAGCTTGGGCGGGGGTTACAATGAGCAGTTCTTC
. TRBJ2-3 TRBV2 . CASSFMRGDTQYF TGTGCCAGCAGTTTTATGAGAGGAGATACGCAGTATTTT
. TRBJ1-1 TRBV5-4 TRBD1 CASSPRDSRMNTEAFF TGTGCCAGCAGCCCCCGGGACAGCCGCATGAACACTGAAGCTTTCTTT
. TRBJ1-2 TRBV28 TRBD1 CASSPAGQAFNYGYTF TGTGCCAGCAGTCCCGCGGGACAGGCGTTTAACTATGGCTACACCTTC
. TRBJ2-5 TRBV7-9 TRBD2 CASSSGGLAAEAQYF TGTGCCAGCAGCTCTGGCGGCCTAGCGGCGGAGGCCCAGTACTTC
. TRBJ2-7 TRBV6-5 TRBD1 CASRQGGTDYEQYF TGTGCCAGCCGACAGGGGGGGACAGACTACGAGCAGTACTTC
once TRBJ2-7 TRBV19 . CASSIGQGYEQYF TGTGCCAGTAGTATTGGTCAGGGCTACGAGCAGTACTTC